One and the same sample provided the 25 T cell receptor beta chains below, sequenced in a study of blood T cells in healthy people across ages. Using a J-beta primer mix together with a sample-barcoded 5' primer, a second PCR was run for roughly 7 to 12 cycles. TCRdb recomputed calls from the 5' RACE reads with MiXCR, one row per CDR3 protein. The sample includes about 830,000 distinct CDR3 sequences, around 68% seen only once; the top ten take 25% to 30%. The specimen sequenced was blood. These receptors came from a man younger than 45 in good health.

The chain has TRBV28 and TRBJ2-7; 10 nucleotides align to TRBD1. V shed 6 bases and J 2 bases; nucleotides not matched to a gene: 7. This CDR3 spans 15 amino acids. Germline values: CDR1 MDHEN, CDR2 SYDVKM. CDR3 coding DNA: TGTGCCAGCAGGGGGACAGGGGCGAACCCCTACGAGCAGTACTTC. It is translated as CASRGTGANPYEQYF.

The chain couples TRBV7-9 to TRBJ1-2, with D perhaps TRBD1 (6 bases). Germline V gene data show CDR1 as SEHNR and CDR2 as FQNEAQ (reference sequence). The CDR3 consists of 14 residues. V dropped 0 bases and J dropped 8 bases, with 13 bases sitting between them. This chain's CDR3 is CASSLASTGMGYTF. CDR3 DNA: TGTGCCAGCAGCTTAGCCTCCACAGGGATGGGCTACACCTTC.

This clonotype was detected only a few times. J is TRBJ2-1 and V is TRBV7-2, with TRBD2 matching over 10 bases. The CDR3 sequence is 16 residues long. The V gene's germline CDR1 is SGHTA and CDR2 FQGNSA. V shed 4 bases, J shed 4 bases, and the junction held 7 bases outside the gene matches. The CDR3: CASSSQSGGAYNEQFF. Written as DNA, the CDR3 is TGTGCCAGCAGCTCTCAAAGCGGGGGGGCTTACAATGAGCAGTTCTTC.

This clonotype was observed a handful of times. The chain employs TRBV5-1 and TRBJ2-7; TRBD1 matches at 8 bases. This CDR3 has 13 residues. With V trimmed by 3 bases and J by 3 bases, 2 bases remained unmatched. The germline V gene has CDR1 SGHRS and CDR2 YFSETQ. The CDR3: CASSWGTGYEQYF. In DNA, the CDR3 is TGCGCCAGCAGCTGGGGGACAGGCTACGAGCAGTACTTC.

The gene calls are TRBV12-3 or TRBV12-4 and TRBJ1-6; 7 positions agree with TRBD1. J gave up 6 bases and V 2 bases, and 4 bases lay outside the gene matches. CDR3 length: 15 residues. The DNA for the CDR3 is TGTGCCAGCAGTTTAAATAGACAGGGTAATTCACCCCTCCACTTT. Amino acids: CASSLNRQGNSPLHF.

V gene TRBV12-3 or TRBV12-4 combines with J gene TRBJ2-7; TRBD2 might be the D (6 bases). Trimming shortened V by 6 bases and J by 1 base, and 10 bases separated the two germline ends. This CDR3 is 13 amino acids long. The CDR3 reads CASRLGGSYEQYF. DNA of the CDR3: TGTGCCAGCAGGTTGGGGGGTTCCTACGAGCAGTACTTC.

This clonotype was picked up a small number of times. The chain uses TRBV10-3 and TRBJ1-1, with 7 bases lining up with TRBD1. Losses at the gene ends were 10 bases for V and 0 bases for J; bases not matched to a gene: 5. Germline V gene sequence: CDR1 ENHRY, CDR2 SYGVKD. This CDR3 comprises 13 residues. The CDR3 spells CATQGELNTEAFF. Here the CDR3 DNA reads TGTGCCACCCAGGGGGAGTTGAACACTGAAGCTTTCTTT.

The chain employs TRBV28 and TRBJ2-7; 9 bases line up with TRBD1. Germline loops: CDR1 MDHEN, CDR2 SYDVKM. Trimming took 1 base from V and 2 from J; bases not matched to a gene: 3. The CDR3 is 15 amino acids. CDR3 in DNA: TGTGCCAGCAGTTTATTGACAGGGGGAACCTACGAGCAGTACTTC. Its protein is CASSLLTGGTYEQYF.

The J gene is TRBJ2-2, the V gene TRBV2, with D maybe TRBD1 (5 bases). CDR3 length: 15 residues. V lost 1 base, J lost 5 bases, and 11 bases lay in between. Per the germline V gene, CDR1 is SNHLY and CDR2 is FYNNEI. The CDR3 sequence: CASSEGGLETGELFF. The DNA for the CDR3 is TGTGCCAGCAGTGAAGGGGGCCTTGAGACCGGGGAGCTGTTTTTT.

The chain carries TRBV10-3 and TRBJ2-7; no clear D gene. The CDR3 is 14 residues long. Germline-derived CDR1 and CDR2 are ENHRY and SYGVKD. V lost 3 bases, J lost 2 bases, and 11 bases lay in between. The CDR3 DNA sequence: TGTGCCATCAGTGAATTAGGGAATACCTACGAGCAGTACTTC. Translation: CAISELGNTYEQYF.

The chain couples TRBV7-2 to TRBJ2-7; either TRBD1 or TRBD2 may supply D (5 bases each). V was pared by 1 base and J by 2 bases, with 9 bases between. Germline CDR1 reads SGHTA; CDR2 reads FQGNSA. The CDR3 length is 14 residues. CDR3 sequence: CASSLGRDPYEQYF. The DNA for the CDR3 is TGTGCCAGCAGCTTAGGCAGGGACCCCTACGAGCAGTACTTC. The full variable domain, in which reference TRBV7-2 and TRBJ2-7 provide the parts outside the CDR3, is GAGVSQSPSNKVTEKGKDVELRCDPISGHTALYWYRQSLGQGLEFLIYFQGNSAPDKSGLPSDRFSAERTGGSVSTLTIQRTQQEDSAVYLCASSLGRDPYEQYFGPGTRLTVT.

The chain carries TRBV4-2 and TRBJ2-1, with TRBD2 identical over 11 bases. The CDR3 totals 17 residues. The germline CDR1 and CDR2 sequences are LGHNA and YNFKEQ. J gave up 5 bases and V 2 bases, and 8 bases lay outside the gene matches. The CDR3 is CASSQNPGTSGHNEQFF. In DNA, the CDR3 is TGTGCCAGCAGCCAAAACCCCGGGACTAGCGGACACAATGAGCAGTTCTTC.

The chain couples TRBV5-1 to TRBJ2-4; the D is unclear. The assigned J gene may be wrong: the sequence end matches TRBJ2-7 better. Germline CDR1 reads SGHRS; CDR2 reads YFSETQ. CDR3 length: 14 amino acids. The CDR3 sequence: CASSLVSDEDEQYF. The CDR3 bases are TGCGCCAGCAGCTTGGTTAGTGACGAAGACGAGCAGTACTTC.

The V and J genes are TRBV19 and TRBJ2-1, with 10 bases identical to TRBD1. Germline-derived CDR1 and CDR2 are LNHDA and SQIVND (reference sequence). Unmatched junction bases numbered 20, after V lost 3 bases and J lost 0 bases. The CDR3 is 22 residues long. The CDR3 region has the DNA TGTGCCAGTAGTATGGCTTCGGGGGGACAGGGGCGGTGGAGTAGCTCCTACAATGAGCAGTTCTTC. Protein sequence: CASSMASGGQGRWSSSYNEQFF.

Remarks on this clonotype: The junction differs from germline at one of its ends, possibly a read error. This chain links TRBV5-1 with TRBJ1-6; perhaps TRBD1 as D (6 bases). The CDR3 runs to 15 residues. Germline loops: CDR1 SGHRS, CDR2 YFSETQ. CDR3 amino acids: CAGSLRARGNSPLHF. CDR3 sequence (DNA): TGCGCCGGCAGCTTGAGAGCCAGGGGTAATTCACCCCTCCACTTT.

The chain combines TRBV29-1 with TRBJ2-4; D gene ambiguous. The last part of the DNA fits TRBJ2-5 better; the J call may be wrong. The CDR3 is made up of 13 amino acids. Germline CDR1 is SQVTM and CDR2 is ANQGSEA. The CDR3 region has the DNA TGCAGCGTTGACAGGAAAGTACAAGAGACCCAGTACTTC. As protein: CSVDRKVQETQYF.

This chain joins TRBV6-2 or TRBV6-3 and TRBJ1-6; possibly TRBD1 for D (5 bases). This CDR3 comprises 13 residues. With 8 bases removed from V and 8 bases from J, the gap between germline ends came to 13 bases. The germline gives CDR1 MNHEY, CDR2 SVGEGT. The chain's CDR3 is CASAGLGDSPLHF. The CDR3 bases are TGTGCCAGCGCGGGACTCGGGGATTCACCCCTCCACTTT.

CDR3 DNA: TGCGCCAGCAGCTTATCGGAGCCAAATGAAAAACTGTTTTTT. Amino acid sequence: CASSLSEPNEKLFF. The rearrangement uses TRBV5-1 and TRBJ1-4, with unresolved D. Germline assignment: CDR1 SGHRS and CDR2 YFSETQ. V was shortened by 2 bases and J by 5 bases, with 10 bases between the two germline ends. The CDR3 consists of 14 residues.

This clonotype was picked up a small number of times. The chain links TRBV4-2 to TRBJ2-3; the D is unclear. Trimming cost V 0 bases and J 6 bases, with 13 bases left between them. Germline-derived CDR1 and CDR2 are LGHNA and YNFKEQ. This CDR3 has 15 residues. The CDR3 bases are TGTGCCAGCAGCCAAGATCTTAGCTCCACGGATACGCAGTATTTT. Protein: CASSQDLSSTDTQYF.

This chain connects TRBV28 to TRBJ2-1, with unresolved D. This CDR3 spans 14 amino acids. Germline loops: CDR1 MDHEN, CDR2 SYDVKM. V shed 3 bases and J shed 0 bases, with 6 bases lying between them. CDR3: CASSFISSYNEQFF. CDR3 DNA sequence: TGTGCCAGCAGTTTCATTAGCTCCTACAATGAGCAGTTCTTC.

The rearrangement uses TRBV6-6 and TRBJ2-5; 7 nucleotides align to TRBD1. The DNA end favors TRBJ2-7, so the J call may be wrong. Germline V lookup: CDR1 MNHNY, CDR2 SVGAGI (reference sequence). The CDR3 length is 14 residues. The CDR3 nucleotides read TGTGCCAGCAAAGTGAAGGGGGCGTCGTACGAGCAGTACTTC. Translation: CASKVKGASYEQYF.

This clonotype was seen more than once but under ten times. The chain has TRBV27 and TRBJ2-7; D unclear. Trimming left V 7 bases short and J 2 bases short, with 9 bases between. Germline CDR1 MNHEY, CDR2 SMNVEV (reference sequence). CDR3 length equals 12 residues. CDR3 DNA sequence: TGTGCCAGCAATAACAGCCCCTACGAGCAGTACTTC. Amino acid sequence: CASNNSPYEQYF.

The chain carries TRBV12-3 or TRBV12-4 and TRBJ2-1, with TRBD2 matching over 8 bases. This CDR3 contains 15 residues. V was clipped by 2 bases and J by 10 bases; unmatched bases: 10. DNA of the CDR3: TGTGCCAGCAGTTTACTATCGATACTAGCGGAAGAGCAGTTCTTC. Protein product: CASSLLSILAEEQFF.

This chain connects TRBV6-6 to TRBJ1-2, with 7 bases aligning to TRBD1. This CDR3 is 17 amino acids long. The junction had 18 bases not matched to a gene; V was cut back by 5 bases and J by 6 bases. Germline lookup yields CDR1 MNHNY and CDR2 SVGAGI (reference sequence). CDR3 coding DNA: TGTGCCAGCAGTCAACCGGGACAGACCGACGGGGGGGATGGCTACACCTTC. Protein product: CASSQPGQTDGGDGYTF.

V usage is TRBV29-1 and J usage is TRBJ1-1, with no clear D. From germline, CDR1 is SQVTM and CDR2 ANQGSEA. The germline V and J ends were trimmed by 3 bases and 5 bases, with 13 bases remaining between them. CDR3 length: 13 amino acids. The CDR3 loop reads CSVDRGSGTEAFF. The CDR3 region has the DNA TGCAGCGTTGATCGAGGCAGCGGTACTGAAGCTTTCTTT.